Sequencing of this T cell receptor beta chain was carried out in a study of shared clonotypes between healthy human individuals. Turning to the study itself: Three plates were used per donor for CD4 naive, three for CD4 memory, two for CD8 naive and one for CD8 memory. Points from the study as a whole: Four donors shared 4.5% to 6.5% of their naive CD4 clonotypes.

TCRdb's table, derived via immunoSEQ multiplex PCR, lists solely in-frame clones and lacks some. The sample yields approximately 1.9 million clones, just over 90% seen once. CD45RO negativity and positive selection for CCR7 defined naive CD8 cells, a population that excluded terminally differentiated effector memory CD45RA+ cells. In the case of this clone: Its target is not known.

The V end lost 4 bases, the J end lost 0 bases, and 12 bases lay between the germline ends. The CDR3 length is 15 residues. Germline CDR1 LNHDA, CDR2 SQIVND (reference sequence). This rearrangement joins TRBV19 to TRBJ1-1, with D unresolved. Sequencing was carried out using naive CD8+ T cells from PBMCs. The origin of this receptor is a man between 18 and 29 years old in good health. Some clones in this sample may be carry-over from other donors' samples. CDR3 residues: CASSTYGVMNTEAFF. CDR3 nucleotides: TGTGCCAGTAGTACCTACGGGGTTATGAACACTGAAGCTTTCTTT.